Detailed here is one TCR beta chain. Germline V gene data show CDR1 as MNHNS and CDR2 as SASEGT. This CDR3 has 13 amino acids. For the second PCR, which ran for 7 to 11 cycles, a sample-barcoded 5' primer and a J-beta primer mix were used. TCRdb processed the 5' RACE reads anew with MiXCR; each CDR3 protein has one entry. Of approximately 800,000 distinct CDR3 sequences listed, less than 70% are singletons. The record originates from a study of blood T cells in healthy people across ages. The gene calls are TRBV6-1 and TRBJ2-4; D is perhaps TRBD1 (6 bases). The J call may be mistaken, given a closer DNA end match to TRBJ2-7. The receptor was isolated from an older man in good health. What was sequenced was blood. CDR3 in amino acids: CARLFGRGYEQYF. In nucleotides, the CDR3 is TGTGCCAGGCTGTTTGGCAGGGGATACGAGCAGTACTTC.